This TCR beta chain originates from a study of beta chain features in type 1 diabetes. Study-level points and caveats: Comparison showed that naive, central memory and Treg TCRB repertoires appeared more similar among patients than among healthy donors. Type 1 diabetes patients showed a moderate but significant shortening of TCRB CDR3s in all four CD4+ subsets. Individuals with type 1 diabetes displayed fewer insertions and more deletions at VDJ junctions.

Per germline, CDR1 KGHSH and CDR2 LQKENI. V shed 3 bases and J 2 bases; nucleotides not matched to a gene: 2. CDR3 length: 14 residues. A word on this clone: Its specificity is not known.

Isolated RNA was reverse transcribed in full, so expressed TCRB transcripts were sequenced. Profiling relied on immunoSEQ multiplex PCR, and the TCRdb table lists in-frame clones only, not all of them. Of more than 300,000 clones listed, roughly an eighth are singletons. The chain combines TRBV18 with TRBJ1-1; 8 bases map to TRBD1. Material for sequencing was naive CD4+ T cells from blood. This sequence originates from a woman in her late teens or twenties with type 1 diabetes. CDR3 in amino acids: CASSPGQVNTEAFF. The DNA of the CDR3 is TGTGCCAGCTCACCGGGACAGGTTAACACTGAAGCTTTCTTT.